These 20 T cell receptor beta chains were all obtained from the same sample, sequenced in a study of cytomegalovirus exposure and HLA in healthy donors. PCR was performed using 60 Vbeta and 13 Jbeta primers. Sequencing was performed with immunoSEQ multiplex PCR; in TCRdb, only in-frame clones are kept and a portion is missing. The data show approximately 190,000 clones, with approximately 84% seen just once and 3.8% held by the top ten. Specimen: PBMCs. The receptor source for this set is a man aged 45 to 65 in good health and CMV-seronegative.

This clone has a handful of counts. The DNA for the CDR3 is TGCGCCAGCACCGCGATCGGGAATGAAAAACTGTTTTTT. This gives the protein CASTAIGNEKLFF. The chain carries TRBV4-1 and TRBJ1-4; D call uncertain. CDR1 is MGHRA, CDR2 YSYEKL, per germline. The CDR3 loop spans 13 amino acids. V dropped 7 bases and J dropped 5 bases, with 11 bases sitting between them.

The chain joins TRBV9 to TRBJ2-1; D might be TRBD2 (6 bases). Germline values: CDR1 SGDLS, CDR2 YYNGEE. The CDR3 totals 13 residues. V dropped 3 bases and J dropped 9 bases, with 13 bases sitting between them. CDR3 nucleotide sequence: TGTGCCAGCAGCGACACCGTGGGGGGTGAGCAGTTCTTC. As protein: CASSDTVGGEQFF.

The chain employs TRBV7-2 and TRBJ2-7; 9 nucleotides agree with TRBD1. V gave up 4 bases and J gave up 6 bases; unmatched junction bases: 1. Germline CDR1 is SGHTA and CDR2 is FQGNSA. The CDR3 is 12 residues long. The CDR3 protein is CASSSTGGEQYF. Here the CDR3 DNA reads TGTGCCAGCAGCTCGACAGGGGGCGAGCAGTACTTC. Full variable domain (missing parts from reference TRBV7-2 and TRBJ2-7): GAGVSQSPSNKVTEKGKDVELRCDPISGHTALYWYRQSLGQGLEFLIYFQGNSAPDKSGLPSDRFSAERTGGSVSTLTIQRTQQEDSAVYLCASSSTGGEQYFGPGTRLTVT.

A few counts support this clone. V is TRBV7-2 and J is TRBJ2-7, with D maybe TRBD1 (7 bases). The CDR3 has 14 residues. With 3 bases removed from V and 3 bases from J, the gap between germline ends came to 12 bases. In germline, CDR1 is SGHTA, CDR2 FQGNSA. The CDR3 nucleotides are TGTGCCAGCAGCTTGGGGGGACAGAACTACGAGCAGTACTTC. Translated: CASSLGGQNYEQYF.

The chain couples TRBV27 to TRBJ1-1, with a possible D match to TRBD1 (6 bases). Trimming pared 4 bases from V and 1 base from J, leaving 13 bases between. Germline V CDR1 and CDR2: MNHEY, SMNVEV (reference sequence). The CDR3 runs 15 residues. The CDR3 nucleotides are TGTGCCAGCAGTTGGACAGCTGGAGGGAACACTGAAGCTTTCTTT. It specifies CASSWTAGGNTEAFF.

The J gene is TRBJ2-7, the V gene TRBV2; TRBD1 matches at 10 bases. Trimming at V came to 2 bases and at J to 1 base, leaving 5 bases not matched to a gene. The CDR3 is 16 amino acids. In germline, CDR1 is SNHLY, CDR2 FYNNEI. CDR3 nucleotides: TGTGCCAGCAGTGAAACCGGGACAGGGGCGTCCTACGAGCAGTACTTC. Translation gives CASSETGTGASYEQYF.

CDR3 residues: CASSWAGVRNQPQHF. The CDR3 nucleotides are TGTGCCAGCAGCTGGGCGGGGGTACGGAATCAGCCCCAGCATTTT. This chain connects TRBV5-8 to TRBJ1-5; tentatively, D is TRBD1 (5 bases). V lost 3 bases and J lost 4, with 14 bases in between. Germline V CDR1 and CDR2: SGHTS, YDEGEE. The CDR3 length is 15 residues.

This clone was observed once. V is TRBV23-1 and J is TRBJ1-2; 7 bases agree with TRBD1. TRBV23-1 is an ORF, and what it does is uncertain. The V segment lost 7 bases and the J segment 4 bases; nucleotides outside the gene matches: 12. This CDR3 has 15 amino acids. For the CDR3, the DNA is TGCGCCAGCACCCGCCCCCAGGGGGTAGGCTATGGCTACACCTTC. The encoded protein is CASTRPQGVGYGYTF.

The rearrangement joins TRBV5-1 to TRBJ2-5, with a tentative D call TRBD1 (6 bases). Near its end, the DNA agrees better with TRBJ2-7, so the J call may be wrong. This CDR3 spans 12 amino acids. Germline CDR1 and CDR2: SGHRS and YFSETQ. The CDR3 loop reads CASSAQGYEQYF. The CDR3 region has the DNA TGCGCCAGCAGCGCCCAGGGGTACGAGCAGTACTTC.

V is TRBV27 and J is TRBJ2-7; 8 nucleotides line up with TRBD2. Trimming at V came to 0 bases and at J to 2 bases, leaving 3 bases not matched to a gene. Germline V gives CDR1 MNHEY, CDR2 SMNVEV (reference sequence). This CDR3 region has 15 residues. The CDR3 region has the DNA TGTGCCAGCAGTTTATCTAGCGGGGCCGCCTACGAGCAGTACTTC. Protein product: CASSLSSGAAYEQYF.

This clone occurred a few times. The rearrangement joins TRBV18 to TRBJ2-1; TRBD2 matches at 8 bases. The CDR3 loop spans 16 amino acids. With 0 bases clipped from V and 4 bases from J, the junction kept 5 bases outside the gene matches. CDR1 and CDR2 from the germline V gene are KGHSH and LQKENI. CDR3 residues: CASSPPAGGAYNEQFF. CDR3 bases: TGTGCCAGCTCACCACCGGCGGGGGGCGCATACAATGAGCAGTTCTTC.

The chain joins TRBV19 to TRBJ1-5, with D perhaps matching TRBD1 (6 bases). This CDR3 region has 13 residues. Germline CDR1 LNHDA, CDR2 SQIVND (reference sequence). V gave up 7 bases and J gave up 7 bases, with 14 bases separating them. The DNA of the CDR3 is TGTGCCAGTACCATAGGGGGTCGGCAGCCCCAGCATTTT. It translates to CASTIGGRQPQHF. The complete variable domain, with remaining parts taken from reference TRBV19 and TRBJ1-5, reads DGGITQSPKYLFRKEGQNVTLSCEQNLNHDAMYWYRQDPGQGLRLIYYSQIVNDFQKGDIAEGYSVSREKKESFPLTVTSAQKNPTAFYLCASTIGGRQPQHFGDGTRLSIL.

V is TRBV5-1 and J is TRBJ2-2, with D possibly matching TRBD2 (7 bases). The CDR3 loop spans 15 amino acids. The V and J ends lost 4 bases and 5 bases respectively, with 15 bases between them. CDR1 is SGHRS and CDR2 is YFSETQ in the germline V gene. CDR3 protein: CASSVRGAGTGELFF. CDR3 nucleotides: TGCGCCAGCAGCGTCCGGGGGGCGGGAACCGGGGAGCTGTTTTTT.

This chain connects TRBV5-6 to TRBJ2-7; TRBD1 aligns across 8 bases. The CDR3 runs to 16 residues. V lost 1 base, J lost 5 bases, and 11 bases stayed unmatched. The V gene's germline CDR1 is SGHDT and CDR2 YYEEEE. The CDR3 DNA is TGTGCCAGCAGCTTGTACCCCGGGACAGGAATCGACGAGCAGTACTTC. Translation gives CASSLYPGTGIDEQYF.

Details on this clone: The junction differs from germline at one of its ends, possibly a read error. For the CDR3, the DNA is TGTTCCAGCAGCTTAGGCGGGGGCGATGGCTCCGAGCAGTACTTC. Protein product: CSSSLGGGDGSEQYF. The V gene is TRBV7-3, the J gene TRBJ2-7; possibly TRBD2 for D (7 bases). The CDR3 has 15 amino acids. The germline V gene has CDR1 SGHTA and CDR2 FQGTGA. Full variable domain (rest looked up from reference TRBV7-3 and TRBJ2-7): GAGVSQTPSNKVTEKGKYVELRCDPISGHTALYWYRQSLGQGPEFLIYFQGTGAADDSGLPNDRFFAVRPEGSVSTLKIQRTERGDSAVYLCSSSLGGGDGSEQYFGPGTRLTVT.

V and J are TRBV9 and TRBJ2-7; D might be TRBD1 (5 bases). The length of the CDR3 is 16 residues. Germline-derived CDR1 and CDR2 are SGDLS and YYNGEE. V lost 0 bases and J 0 bases, leaving 13 bases between the germline ends. The CDR3 sequence: CASSVATTGASYEQYF. The CDR3 nucleotides are TGTGCCAGCAGCGTAGCTACTACAGGAGCCTCCTACGAGCAGTACTTC.

The rearrangement joins TRBV2 to TRBJ2-5, with a possible D match to TRBD1 (6 bases). The germline V and J ends were trimmed by 5 bases and 1 base, with 8 bases remaining between them. The germline V gene has CDR1 SNHLY and CDR2 FYNNEI. CDR3 size: 13 residues. This CDR3 reads CASSRDTQETQYF. The CDR3 coding sequence is TGTGCCAGCAGTCGGGACACCCAAGAGACCCAGTACTTC.

V and J are TRBV19 and TRBJ2-5; a possible D gene is TRBD1 (6 bases). CDR1 is LNHDA and CDR2 is SQIVND in the germline V gene (reference sequence). The ends were cut back, 9 bases at V and 0 bases at J, with 11 bases in the middle. The CDR3 totals 13 residues. The DNA of the CDR3 is TGTGCCAGCAGCGACAGGTACCAAGAGACCCAGTACTTC. This codes for CASSDRYQETQYF.

This chain uses TRBV25-1 with TRBJ2-5, with a weak D call TRBD1 (5 bases). The CDR3 totals 17 residues. The germline V gene has CDR1 MGHDK and CDR2 SYGVNS. Trimming stripped 1 base from V and 2 bases from J, with 17 bases between. Here the CDR3 DNA reads TGTGCCAGCAGTGAATGGGGCCGGACGAGGATACAAGAGACCCAGTACTTC. Translating gives CASSEWGRTRIQETQYF.

With regard to this clone: The same CDR3 can be traced to other DNA sequences in this sample. The chain joins TRBV9 to TRBJ1-6, with D possibly TRBD1 on 6 matching bases. Germline V gene data show CDR1 as SGDLS and CDR2 as YYNGEE. This CDR3 spans 14 amino acids. V gave up 0 bases and J gave up 7 bases, with 8 bases separating them. CDR3 loop: CASSVGTENSPLHF. CDR3 nucleotide sequence: TGTGCCAGCAGCGTAGGGACAGAGAATTCACCCCTCCACTTT.